Below, 9 T cell receptor beta chains from the same sample are listed, as sequenced in a study of T cell responses to AZD1222 COVID-19 vaccine. Some clones are missing from TCRdb's copy, which holds only in-frame ones; the method was immunoSEQ multiplex PCR. Of around 72,000 clones in the sample, roughly 87% were seen once. The sample consisted of peripheral blood, taken on day 0 of AZD1222 vaccination. Receptors were obtained from an adult in good health.

The rearrangement links TRBV5-1 to TRBJ1-5; D is uncertain. V was trimmed by 0 bases and J by 5 bases, leaving 6 bases between them. This CDR3 has 13 amino acids. Germline CDR1 is SGHRS and CDR2 is YFSETQ. The chain's CDR3 is CASSLEGYQPQHF. The CDR3 DNA reads as TGCGCCAGCAGCTTGGAAGGGTATCAGCCCCAGCATTTT.

For the CDR3, the DNA is TGTGCCTGGAGTGTAAGATTTGGGTCGACAGGGGTCTATGGCTACACCTTC. Translation gives CAWSVRFGSTGVYGYTF. The chain couples TRBV30 to TRBJ1-2; 8 bases line up with TRBD1. The CDR3 is 17 amino acids. Germline V gene lookup returns CDR1 GTSNPN and CDR2 SVGIG (reference sequence). V lost 0 bases, J lost 4 bases, and 13 bases stayed unmatched.

CDR3: CASIEEKDTEAFF. The CDR3 DNA reads TGTGCCAGCATCGAGGAGAAGGACACTGAAGCTTTCTTT. The chain joins TRBV2 to TRBJ1-1, with D unclear. V lost 7 bases to trimming and J lost 3 bases, with 12 bases between them. The germline gives CDR1 SNHLY, CDR2 FYNNEI. The CDR3 totals 13 residues.

The chain couples TRBV18 to TRBJ2-6; 7 nucleotides align to TRBD1. This CDR3 has 14 amino acids. V was pared by 5 bases and J by 9 bases, with 7 bases of the junction left unmatched. The V gene's germline CDR1 is KGHSH and CDR2 LQKENI. CDR3 sequence reads: CASSYGTEDNVLTF. CDR3 DNA sequence: TGTGCCAGCTCATACGGGACAGAAGACAACGTCCTGACTTTC. The full variable domain, with the rest looked up from reference TRBV18 and TRBJ2-6, is NAGVMQNPRHLVRRRGQEARLRCSPMKGHSHVYWYRQLPEEGLKFMVYLQKENIIDESGMPKERFSAEFPKEGPSILRIQQVVRGDSAAYFCASSYGTEDNVLTFGAGSRLTVL.

This sequence joins TRBV4-3 and TRBJ2-1; 11 nucleotides align to TRBD1. The germline V gene has CDR1 LGHNA and CDR2 YSLEER. With 2 bases clipped from V and 5 bases from J, the junction kept 2 bases outside the gene matches. This CDR3 is 15 amino acids long. The CDR3 is CASSQRDRGNNEQFF. CDR3 bases: TGCGCCAGCAGCCAAAGGGACAGGGGGAACAATGAGCAGTTCTTC.

The CDR3 region is CASSVRASPDNEQFF. In nucleotides, the CDR3 is TGTGCCAGCAGCGTGCGTGCTAGTCCCGATAATGAGCAGTTCTTC. V and J are TRBV9 and TRBJ2-1; D is uncertain. CDR3 length: 15 amino acids. Germline assignment: CDR1 SGDLS and CDR2 YYNGEE. V was clipped by 2 bases and J by 7 bases, with 16 bases between them.

This clone was counted only a few times. This chain connects TRBV5-1 to TRBJ2-2; D gene uncertain. This CDR3 has 13 amino acids. The germline CDR1 and CDR2 sequences are SGHRS and YFSETQ. Trimming took off 5 bases at V and 7 bases at J, with 12 bases between the two ends. This CDR3 is CASSPGINGELFF. The CDR3 nucleotides read TGCGCCAGCAGTCCTGGCATAAACGGGGAGCTGTTTTTT.

The J gene is TRBJ2-4, the V gene TRBV2; D is unclear. The germline CDR1 and CDR2 sequences are SNHLY and FYNNEI. V lost 3 bases to trimming and J lost 9 bases, with 18 bases between them. CDR3 length equals 15 residues. The CDR3 bases are TGTGCCAGCAGTGAGGATAGTGGCCGGGTGAGCATTCAGTACTTC. As protein: CASSEDSGRVSIQYF.

V gene TRBV14 combines with J gene TRBJ1-3; TRBD1 might be the D (6 bases). The CDR3 is 16 residues long. Trimming took 3 bases from V and 0 from J, leaving 12 bases between them. CDR1 is SGHDN and CDR2 is FVKESK in the germline V gene. CDR3 in amino acids: CASSQPGDNSGNTIYF. DNA for the CDR3: TGTGCCAGCAGCCAGCCGGGGGACAACTCTGGAAACACCATATATTTT.